This T cell receptor (beta chain) originates from a study of control samples from healthy donors and cancer patients. Germline CDR1 is SGHRS and CDR2 is YFSETQ. The CDR3 contains 14 residues. V dropped 0 bases and J dropped 2 bases, with 8 bases sitting between them. Assay: immunoSEQ multiplex PCR; the TCRdb copy retains only in-frame clones and omits some. The sample yields over 100,000 clones, about 93% seen once. The chain is built from TRBV5-1 and TRBJ1-1, with TRBD1 as a possible D gene (5 bases). The sample comprised blood. This clonotype was obtained from a man aged 35-49 years in good health. CDR3 DNA: TGCGCCAGCAGCTTGGTGGGACCTAACACTGAAGCTTTCTTT. Protein: CASSLVGPNTEAFF.